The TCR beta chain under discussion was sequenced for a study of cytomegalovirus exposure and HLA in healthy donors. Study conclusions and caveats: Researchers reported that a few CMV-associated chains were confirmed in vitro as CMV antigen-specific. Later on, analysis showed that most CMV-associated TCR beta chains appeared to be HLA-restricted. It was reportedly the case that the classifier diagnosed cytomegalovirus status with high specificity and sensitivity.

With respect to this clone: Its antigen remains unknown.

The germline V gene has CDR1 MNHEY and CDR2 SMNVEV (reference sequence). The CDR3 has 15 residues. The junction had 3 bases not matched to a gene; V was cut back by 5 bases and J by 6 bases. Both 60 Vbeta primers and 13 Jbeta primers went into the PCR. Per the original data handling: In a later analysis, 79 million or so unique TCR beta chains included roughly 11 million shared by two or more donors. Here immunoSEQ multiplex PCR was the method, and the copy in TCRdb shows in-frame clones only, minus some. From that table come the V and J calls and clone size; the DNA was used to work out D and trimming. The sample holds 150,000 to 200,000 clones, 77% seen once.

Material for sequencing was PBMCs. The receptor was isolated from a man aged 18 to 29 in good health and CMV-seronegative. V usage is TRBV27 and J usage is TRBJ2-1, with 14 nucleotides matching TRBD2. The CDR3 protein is CASSHGTSGSNEQFF. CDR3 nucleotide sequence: TGTGCCAGCAGTCATGGGACTAGCGGGAGCAATGAGCAGTTCTTC.